Shown below are 21 T cell receptor beta chains from a single sample sequenced in a study of blood T cells in healthy people across ages. Then a second PCR, running about 7 to 11 cycles, was carried out with a sample-barcoded 5' primer and a J-beta primer mix. TCRdb independently ran MiXCR on the 5' RACE reads; one entry per CDR3 protein. There are 750,000 to 950,000 distinct CDR3 sequences in the sample; under 30% occur only once, and over 2.5% lies in the top ten. The same specimen was also included in a second study, on T cells of mothers and their children.

The sequenced sample consisted of blood. Every receptor here comes from a boy aged 5 to 17 in good health.

On this clonotype: Germline and junction disagree at one end, which may indicate a read error. J is TRBJ2-5 and V is TRBV5-1; D perhaps matches TRBD2 (6 bases). The CDR3 covers 15 residues. In germline, CDR1 is SGHRS, CDR2 YFSETQ. CDR3 in DNA: TGCGCCAGCAGCCAGGGACTGCGGGGCCAAGAGACCCGGTACTTC. Translating it yields CASSQGLRGQETRYF. Full variable domain (outside the CDR3, taken from reference TRBV5-1 and TRBJ2-5): KAGVTQTPRYLIKTRGQQVTLSCSPISGHRSVSWYQQTPGQGLQFLFEYFSETQRNKGNFPGRFSGRQFSNSRSEMNVSTLELGDSALYLCASSQGLRGQETRYFGPGTRLLVL.

The chain uses TRBV5-1 and TRBJ2-3; D possibly corresponds to TRBD2 (6 bases). The CDR3 is 16 residues long. Trimming took 2 bases from V and 1 from J, leaving 14 bases between them. Germline loops: CDR1 SGHRS, CDR2 YFSETQ. The CDR3 DNA follows: TGCGCCAGCAGCTTAATCCGGGGGAAGGGCACAGATACGCAGTATTTT. This sequence encodes CASSLIRGKGTDTQYF. Combining the CDR3 with reference TRBV5-1 and TRBJ2-3 gives the whole variable domain KAGVTQTPRYLIKTRGQQVTLSCSPISGHRSVSWYQQTPGQGLQFLFEYFSETQRNKGNFPGRFSGRQFSNSRSEMNVSTLELGDSALYLCASSLIRGKGTDTQYFGPGTRLTVL.

The chain combines TRBV29-1 with TRBJ2-1, with D possibly matching TRBD2 (5 bases). Germline V gene data show CDR1 as SQVTM and CDR2 as ANQGSEA. There are 13 residues in the CDR3. The V end lost 3 bases, the J end lost 8 bases, and 14 bases lay between the germline ends. CDR3 DNA: TGCAGCGTTGAGGACTCCATATCGGATGAGCAGTTCTTC. This encodes CSVEDSISDEQFF.

As for this clonotype: At one end, the junction sequence differs from germline, possibly due to a read error. The rearrangement links TRBV5-1 to TRBJ2-3; no firm D call. This CDR3 has 13 amino acids. Germline CDR1 and CDR2: SGHRS and YFSETQ. The CDR3 region has the DNA TGCGTCAGCAGGAGAGATAGCACAGATACGCAGTATTTT. It translates to CVSRRDSTDTQYF.

The chain has TRBV20-1 and TRBJ2-3, with a possible D match to TRBD2 (5 bases). CDR1 DFQATT and CDR2 SNEGSKA come from the germline V gene (reference sequence). The CDR3 spans 15 residues. Between the trimmed V and J ends, which lost 0 bases and 0 bases, there was a span of 10 bases. This CDR3 is CSARDSGTSTDTQYF. In DNA, the CDR3 is TGCAGTGCTAGAGATTCGGGAACTAGCACAGATACGCAGTATTTT.

This clonotype has more than one count but fewer than ten. The genes are TRBV18 and TRBJ1-1; possibly TRBD1 for D (5 bases). The V gene lost 3 bases and the J gene lost 0 bases, with 14 bases spanning the gap. The CDR3 runs 16 residues. Germline V gives CDR1 KGHSH, CDR2 LQKENI. CDR3 in DNA: TGTGCCAGCTCACCCGGGGAGGGGAGAGTGAACACTGAAGCTTTCTTT. It is translated as CASSPGEGRVNTEAFF.

The chain has TRBV3-1 and TRBJ2-5, with 10 bases that match TRBD2. CDR1 LGHDT and CDR2 YNNKEL come from the germline V gene (reference sequence). Trimming took 0 bases from V and 5 from J; bases not matched to a gene: 9. The CDR3 has 17 amino acids. The CDR3 DNA is TGTGCCAGCAGCCAAGATAGGGTAGCGGGGGGCTGGGAGACCCAGTACTTC. It is translated as CASSQDRVAGGWETQYF.

The rearrangement uses TRBV10-3 and TRBJ2-6; 8 bases line up with TRBD1. Losses at the gene ends were 8 bases for V and 3 bases for J; bases not matched to a gene: 12. The CDR3 covers 17 residues. Germline lookup yields CDR1 ENHRY and CDR2 SYGVKD. The CDR3: CAIAPRGPQGGANVLTF. In DNA, the CDR3 is TGTGCCATCGCTCCCAGGGGGCCCCAAGGTGGGGCCAACGTCCTGACTTTC.

This clonotype was counted between two and nine times. V usage is TRBV12-3 or TRBV12-4 and J usage is TRBJ2-3; D gene uncertain. CDR3 length: 14 amino acids. V lost 2 bases and J lost 0, with 6 bases in between. Here the CDR3 reads CASSLPDSTDTQYF. The CDR3 DNA follows: TGTGCCAGCAGTTTACCAGACAGCACAGATACGCAGTATTTT.

V and J are TRBV2 and TRBJ1-4; D may be TRBD1 (5 bases). V was shortened by 7 bases and J by 0 bases, with 9 bases between the two germline ends. Germline CDR1 and CDR2: SNHLY and FYNNEI. The CDR3 is 14 amino acids. CDR3 sequence reads: CASKLTATNEKLFF. The CDR3 nucleotides are TGTGCCAGCAAATTGACAGCAACTAATGAAAAACTGTTTTTT. The variable domain in full, completed from reference TRBV2 and TRBJ1-4, reads EPEVTQTPSHQVTQMGQEVILRCVPISNHLYFYWYRQILGQKVEFLVSFYNNEISEKSEIFDDQFSVERPDGSNFTLKIRSTKLEDSAMYFCASKLTATNEKLFFGSGTQLSVL.

The table lists this clonotype with a few counts. The rearrangement joins TRBV12-3 or TRBV12-4 to TRBJ1-2; possibly TRBD1 for D (5 bases). The CDR3 length is 14 residues. Trimming left V 5 bases short and J 6 bases short, with 16 bases between. The CDR3 coding sequence is TGTGCCAGCAGTCTCCGGGACGTATCTGATGGCTACACCTTC. Translating gives CASSLRDVSDGYTF.

This clonotype came up a few times. This chain joins TRBV18 and TRBJ2-4; maybe TRBD1 (6 bases). The CDR3 is 18 amino acids. Trimming took 1 base from V and 1 from J, leaving 17 bases between them. Germline lookup yields CDR1 KGHSH and CDR2 LQKENI. The CDR3 DNA follows: TGTGCCAGCTCACCACACGCCCACAGGGTAGCGGCCAAAAACATTCAGTACTTC. This gives the protein CASSPHAHRVAAKNIQYF.

This clonotype was seen a handful of times. The CDR3 region is CASSLDHTQYF. The CDR3 nucleotides are TGTGCCAGCAGCTTAGATCACACCCAGTACTTC. This rearrangement joins TRBV11-2 to TRBJ2-5; the D is unclear. Trimming pared 0 bases from V and 8 bases from J, leaving 4 bases between. The CDR3 extends over 11 amino acids. Germline V CDR1 and CDR2: SGHAT, FQNNGV.

The genes are TRBV20-1 and TRBJ2-3; 14 bases match TRBD2. With 5 bases clipped from V and 10 bases from J, the junction kept 8 bases outside the gene matches. The germline CDR1 and CDR2 sequences are DFQATT and SNEGSKA (reference sequence). The CDR3 runs 14 residues. CDR3 sequence: CSAPQGLAGGPQYF. The CDR3 DNA reads as TGCAGTGCTCCCCAAGGACTAGCGGGGGGCCCGCAGTATTTT.

The CDR3 nucleotides read TGTGCCAGCAGTTTAGCGCCCAGGGAGGAGACCCAGTACTTC. This encodes CASSLAPREETQYF. The chain joins TRBV12-3 or TRBV12-4 to TRBJ2-5; possibly TRBD1 or TRBD2 for D (5 bases each). This CDR3 is 14 amino acids long. Deletions cut 0 bases from V and 5 bases from J, with 10 bases between.

V gene TRBV2 combines with J gene TRBJ1-3; no firm D call. Gene TRBJ2-2 matches the end of the DNA better, so the J call may be wrong. Germline loops: CDR1 SNHLY, CDR2 FYNNEI. The CDR3 extends over 16 amino acids. This CDR3 is CASILDRLPGTGELFF. CDR3 nucleotides: TGTGCCAGCATCTTGGACCGCCTACCCGGAACCGGGGAGCTGTTTTTT.

The chain is built from TRBV4-1 and TRBJ1-2; a weak D match, TRBD1 (5 bases). V lost 6 bases and J 0 bases, leaving 8 bases between the germline ends. CDR3 length: 13 residues. Germline assignment: CDR1 MGHRA and CDR2 YSYEKL. Here the CDR3 reads CASRSQANYGYTF. Here the CDR3 DNA reads TGCGCCAGCAGATCACAGGCTAACTATGGCTACACCTTC.

This clonotype was recorded at least ten times. This chain uses TRBV3-1 with TRBJ2-5, with no clear D. CDR1 and CDR2 from the germline V gene are LGHDT and YNNKEL (reference sequence). CDR3 length: 12 amino acids. The V and J ends lost 0 bases and 2 bases respectively, with 1 base between them. The CDR3 loop is CASSQDQETQYF. The CDR3 DNA reads TGTGCCAGCAGCCAAGATCAAGAGACCCAGTACTTC.

This clonotype showed up just a few times. Relative to the germline gene, one junction end is altered; a read error may explain this. CDR3 DNA sequence: TGTGGCAGCTCGACTGGAAATAATGAAAAACTGTTTTTT. This gives the protein CGSSTGNNEKLFF. This rearrangement joins TRBV2 to TRBJ1-4; unclear D gene. Germline loops: CDR1 SNHLY, CDR2 FYNNEI. The CDR3 length is 13 residues.

This clonotype was seen a few times. This chain uses TRBV4-2 with TRBJ1-2; no firm D call. Trimming cost V 0 bases and J 4 bases, with 18 bases left between them. The CDR3 is made up of 17 amino acids. Germline V gives CDR1 LGHNA, CDR2 YNFKEQ. In nucleotides, the CDR3 is TGTGCCAGCAGCCAAGAGGATTCGGCCTCGGAGGGCTATGGCTACACCTTC. It translates to CASSQEDSASEGYGYTF.

J is TRBJ1-3 and V is TRBV6-5; D is ambiguous. Trimming took 5 bases from V and 0 from J, leaving 14 bases between them. CDR1 and CDR2 (germline): MNHEY, SVGAGI. This CDR3 region has 16 residues. CDR3 in DNA: TGTGCCAGCAGTCCGAAGAGGCCCCACTCTGGAAACACCATATATTTT. It encodes CASSPKRPHSGNTIYF.